Listed below are T cell receptor beta chains from one sample, sequenced in a study of blood T cell repertoires in COVID-19. Only in-frame clones appear in the TCRdb table, and some are missing; sequencing was by immunoSEQ multiplex PCR. The sample carries under 350,000 clones, 85% recorded once. The specimen was peripheral blood. These receptors originate from a human donor in a cohort sampled during active COVID-19. CDR3s include the opening cysteine and the closing phenylalanine or tryptophan. D genes are given only for firm matches. Not all rows give a size; the values are once, few, many and, for expanded clones, a class.

>.|TRBJ2-5|TRBV7-2|.
CASSLAGTSKETQYF
TGTGCCAGCAGCTTAGCCGGAACTAGCAAAGAGACCCAGTACTTC
>TRBD1|TRBJ1-5|TRBV18|.
CASSATSGGLQGPQHF
TGTGCCAGCTCAGCAACTTCAGGGGGCCTGCAAGGGCCCCAGCATTTT
>.|TRBJ1-1|TRBV5-1|.
CASSLERMNTEAFF
TGCGCCAGCAGCTTGGAGAGAATGAACACTGAAGCTTTCTTT
>TRBD2|TRBJ2-7|TRBV11-2|.
CASSRLAGVLYEQYF
TGTGCCAGCAGCCGACTAGCGGGAGTATTGTACGAGCAGTACTTC
>.|TRBJ1-5|TRBV15|.
CATSRDEGVYNQPQHF
TGTGCCACCAGCAGAGACGAGGGGGTTTATAATCAGCCCCAGCATTTT
>.|TRBJ2-5|TRBV13|few
CASSLRARGLYQETQYF
TGTGCCAGCAGCCTACGTGCCAGGGGTCTCTATCAAGAGACCCAGTACTTC
>.|TRBJ2-5|TRBV15|.
CATSRVLQETQYF
TGTGCCACCAGCAGAGTTCTCCAAGAGACCCAGTACTTC
>.|TRBJ2-3|TRBV27|.
CASSRSTADTQYF
TGTGCCAGCAGTCGAAGCACGGCAGATACGCAGTATTTT
>TRBD2|TRBJ2-3|TRBV3-1/TRBV3-2|few
CASSRFLAGESTDTQYF
TGTGCCAGCAGCCGATTCCTAGCGGGAGAGAGCACAGATACGCAGTATTTT
>.|TRBJ1-1|TRBV7-9|.
CASSLALGRNTEAFF
TGTGCCAGCAGCTTAGCTCTGGGCCGGAACACTGAAGCTTTCTTT
>.|TRBJ1-1|TRBV9|.
CASSPTRGRMNTEAFF
TGTGCCAGCAGCCCCACGAGAGGTCGAATGAACACTGAAGCTTTCTTT
>.|TRBJ1-5|TRBV28|.
CASSLGGYSNQPQHF
TGTGCCAGCAGTTTGGGGGGGTATAGCAATCAGCCCCAGCATTTT
>TRBD1|TRBJ1-2|TRBV7-2|.
CASSLAWTGDYGYTF
TGTGCCAGCAGCTTAGCGTGGACAGGCGACTATGGCTACACCTTC
>.|TRBJ1-2|TRBV15|.
CATSRDAGHGYTF
TGTGCCACCAGCAGAGATGCAGGGCACGGCTACACCTTC